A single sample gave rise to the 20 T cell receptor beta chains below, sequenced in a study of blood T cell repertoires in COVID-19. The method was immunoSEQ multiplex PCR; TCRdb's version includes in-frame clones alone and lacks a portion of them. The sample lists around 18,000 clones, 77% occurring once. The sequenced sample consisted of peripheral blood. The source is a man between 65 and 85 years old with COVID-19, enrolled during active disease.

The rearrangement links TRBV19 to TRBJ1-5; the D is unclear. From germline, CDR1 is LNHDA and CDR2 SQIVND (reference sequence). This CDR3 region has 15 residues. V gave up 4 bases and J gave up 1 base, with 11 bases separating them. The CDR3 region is CASSTQTHSNQPQHF. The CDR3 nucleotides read TGTGCCAGTAGTACTCAAACTCACAGCAATCAGCCCCAGCATTTT.

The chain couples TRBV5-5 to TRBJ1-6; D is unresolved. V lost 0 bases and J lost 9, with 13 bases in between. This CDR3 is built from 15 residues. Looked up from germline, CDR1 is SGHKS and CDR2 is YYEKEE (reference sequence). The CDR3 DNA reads TGTGCCAGCAGCTTGGGAGGAATGGGGAGTTCACCCCTCCACTTT. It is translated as CASSLGGMGSSPLHF.

In DNA, the CDR3 is TGTGCCAGCAGTTACCCAGGGGGCGGCTATGGCTACACCTTC. It is translated as CASSYPGGGYGYTF. The V and J genes are TRBV6-6 and TRBJ1-2; the match to TRBD1 covers 8 bases. The J segment lost 4 bases and the V segment lost 2 bases, leaving 3 bases of the junction unmatched. The CDR3 covers 14 residues. Germline CDR1 MNHNY, CDR2 SVGAGI (reference sequence).

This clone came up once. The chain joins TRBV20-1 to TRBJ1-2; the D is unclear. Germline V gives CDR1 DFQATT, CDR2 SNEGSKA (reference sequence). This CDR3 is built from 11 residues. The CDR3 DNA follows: TGCACCCCACTCGAGGGTGGCGGCTACACCTTC. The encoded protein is CTPLEGGGYTF.

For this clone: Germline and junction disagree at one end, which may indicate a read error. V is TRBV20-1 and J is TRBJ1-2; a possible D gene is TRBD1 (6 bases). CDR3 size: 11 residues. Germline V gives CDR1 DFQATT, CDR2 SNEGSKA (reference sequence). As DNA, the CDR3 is TGCAGTGCTAGCCTGACAGGCACTCTCCGCTTC. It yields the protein CSASLTGTLRF.

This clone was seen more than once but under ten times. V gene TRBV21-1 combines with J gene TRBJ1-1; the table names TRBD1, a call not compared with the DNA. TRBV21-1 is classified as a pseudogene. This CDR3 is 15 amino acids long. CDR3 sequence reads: CASSKEDRTNTEAFF. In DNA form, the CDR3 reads TGTGCCAGCAGCAAAGAGGACAGGACGAACACTGAAGCTTTCTTT.

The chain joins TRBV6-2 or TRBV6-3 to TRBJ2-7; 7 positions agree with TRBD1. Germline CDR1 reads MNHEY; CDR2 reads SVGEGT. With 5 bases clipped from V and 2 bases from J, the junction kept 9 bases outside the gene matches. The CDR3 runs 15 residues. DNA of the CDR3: TGTGCCAGCAGTCGATACAGGGGCAATACCTACGAGCAGTACTTC. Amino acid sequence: CASSRYRGNTYEQYF.

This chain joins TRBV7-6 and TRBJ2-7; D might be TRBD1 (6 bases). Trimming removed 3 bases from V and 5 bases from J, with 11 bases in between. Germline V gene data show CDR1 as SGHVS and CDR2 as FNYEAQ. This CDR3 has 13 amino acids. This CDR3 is CASSFRGGDEQYF. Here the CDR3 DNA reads TGTGCCAGCAGCTTCAGGGGTGGGGACGAGCAGTACTTC.

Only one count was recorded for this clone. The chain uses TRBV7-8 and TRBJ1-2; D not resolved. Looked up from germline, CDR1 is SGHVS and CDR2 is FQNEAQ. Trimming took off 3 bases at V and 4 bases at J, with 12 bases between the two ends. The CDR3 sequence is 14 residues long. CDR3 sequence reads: CASSLFTEVYGYTF. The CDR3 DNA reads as TGTGCCAGCAGCTTGTTTACAGAAGTCTATGGCTACACCTTC.

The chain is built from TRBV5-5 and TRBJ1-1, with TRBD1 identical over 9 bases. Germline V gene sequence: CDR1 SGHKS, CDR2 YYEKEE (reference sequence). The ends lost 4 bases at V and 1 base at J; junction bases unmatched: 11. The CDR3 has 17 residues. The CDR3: CASSGNHRGRGNTEAFF. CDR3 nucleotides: TGTGCCAGCAGCGGGAACCACAGGGGGCGGGGGAACACTGAAGCTTTCTTT. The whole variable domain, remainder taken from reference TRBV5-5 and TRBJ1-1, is DAGVTQSPTHLIKTRGQQVTLRCSPISGHKSVSWYQQVLGQGPQFIFQYYEKEERGRGNFPDRFSARQFPNYSSELNVNALLLGDSALYLCASSGNHRGRGNTEAFFGQGTRLTVV.

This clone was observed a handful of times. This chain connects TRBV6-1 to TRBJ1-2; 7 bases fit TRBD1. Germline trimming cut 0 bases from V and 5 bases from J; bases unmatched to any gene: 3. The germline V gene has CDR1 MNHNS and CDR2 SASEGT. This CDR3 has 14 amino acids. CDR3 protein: CASSEAGQLYGYTF. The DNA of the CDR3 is TGTGCCAGCAGTGAAGCGGGACAGCTGTATGGCTACACCTTC.

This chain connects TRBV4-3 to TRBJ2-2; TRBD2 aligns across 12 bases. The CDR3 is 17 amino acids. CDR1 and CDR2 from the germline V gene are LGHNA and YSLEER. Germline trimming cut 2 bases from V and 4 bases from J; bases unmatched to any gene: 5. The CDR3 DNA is TGCGCCAGCAGCCAATCGGGGACTAGCGGGTTCACCGGGGAGCTGTTTTTT. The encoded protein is CASSQSGTSGFTGELFF.

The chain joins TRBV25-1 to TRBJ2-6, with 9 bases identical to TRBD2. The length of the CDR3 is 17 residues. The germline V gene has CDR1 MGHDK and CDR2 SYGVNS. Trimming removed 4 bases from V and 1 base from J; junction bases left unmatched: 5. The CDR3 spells CASSVPAGGSGANVLTF. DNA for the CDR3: TGTGCCAGCAGTGTGCCAGCGGGGGGTTCTGGGGCCAACGTCCTGACTTTC. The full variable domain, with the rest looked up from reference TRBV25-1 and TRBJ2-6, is EADIYQTPRYLVIGTGKKITLECSQTMGHDKMYWYQQDPGMELHLIHYSYGVNSTEKGDLSSESTVSRIRTEHFPLTLESARPSHTSQYLCASSVPAGGSGANVLTFGAGSRLTVL.

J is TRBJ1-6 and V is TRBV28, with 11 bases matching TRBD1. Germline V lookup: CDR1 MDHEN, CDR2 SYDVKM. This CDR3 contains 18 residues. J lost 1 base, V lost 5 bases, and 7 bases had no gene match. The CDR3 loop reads CASSGGQGAWSYNSPLHF. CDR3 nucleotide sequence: TGTGCCAGCAGTGGAGGACAGGGGGCTTGGTCCTATAATTCACCCCTCCACTTT.

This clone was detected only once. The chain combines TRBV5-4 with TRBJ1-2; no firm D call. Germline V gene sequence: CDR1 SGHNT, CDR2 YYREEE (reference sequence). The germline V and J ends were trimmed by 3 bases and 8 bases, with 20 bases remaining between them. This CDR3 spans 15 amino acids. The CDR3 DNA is TGTGCCAGCAGCTCTAGCGGACTTAAACCCTTGGGCTACACCTTC. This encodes CASSSSGLKPLGYTF.

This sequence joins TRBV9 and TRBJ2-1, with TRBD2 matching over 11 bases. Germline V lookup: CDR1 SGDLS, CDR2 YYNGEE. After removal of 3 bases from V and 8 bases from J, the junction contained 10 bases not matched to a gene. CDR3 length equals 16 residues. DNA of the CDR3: TGTGCCAGCAGCGGTAGCGGGAGGGACCCAGGCGATGAGCAGTTCTTC. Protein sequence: CASSGSGRDPGDEQFF.

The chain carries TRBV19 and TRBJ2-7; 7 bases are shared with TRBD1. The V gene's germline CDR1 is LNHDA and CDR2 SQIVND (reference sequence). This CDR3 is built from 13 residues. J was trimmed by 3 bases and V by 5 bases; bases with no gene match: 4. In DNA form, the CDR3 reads TGTGCCAGTAGTGCACAGGGGAACTACGAGCAGTACTTC. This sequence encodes CASSAQGNYEQYF.

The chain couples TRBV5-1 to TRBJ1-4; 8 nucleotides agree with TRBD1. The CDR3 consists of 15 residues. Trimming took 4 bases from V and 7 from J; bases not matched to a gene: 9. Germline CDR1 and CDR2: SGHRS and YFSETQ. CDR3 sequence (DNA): TGCGCCAGCAGCCCTGGCCCCAGGGGGCGTGAAAAACTGTTTTTT. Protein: CASSPGPRGREKLFF.

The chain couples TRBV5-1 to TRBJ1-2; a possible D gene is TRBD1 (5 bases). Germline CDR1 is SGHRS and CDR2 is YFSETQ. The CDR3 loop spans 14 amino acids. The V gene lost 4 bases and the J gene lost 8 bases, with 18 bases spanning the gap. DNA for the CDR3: TGCGCCAGCAGCCTTATGACAGAAGTAGGAGGCTACACCTTC. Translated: CASSLMTEVGGYTF.

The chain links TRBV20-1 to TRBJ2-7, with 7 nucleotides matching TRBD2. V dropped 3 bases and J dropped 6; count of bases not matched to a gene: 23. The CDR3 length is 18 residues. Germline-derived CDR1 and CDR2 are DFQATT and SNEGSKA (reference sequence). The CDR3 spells CSASLRQGIGRFRSEQYF. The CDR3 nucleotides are TGCAGTGCTAGTCTCCGGCAGGGTATCGGGAGGTTTCGCAGCGAGCAGTACTTC.